The rows below give T cell receptor beta chains drawn from one sample of a study of cytomegalovirus exposure and HLA in healthy donors. The method was immunoSEQ multiplex PCR; TCRdb's version includes in-frame clones alone and lacks a portion of them. Among some 150,000 clones listed, 80% were seen once. Sequencing was carried out using PBMCs. Receptors were obtained from a man in his forties in good health and CMV-seropositive. CDR3s include the opening cysteine and the closing phenylalanine or tryptophan. A D gene is named only where the DNA matches it firmly. A clone size is listed for some rows: how often the clone was seen (once, few, many), or a class if it is expanded.

>TRBV11-2|-|-|TRBJ2-7
CASSWRAGYEQYF
TGTGCCAGCAGTTGGAGGGCAGGTTACGAGCAGTACTTC
>TRBV28|-|-|TRBJ1-6
CASSHQNNSPLHF
TGTGCCAGCAGCCATCAGAATAATTCACCCCTCCACTTT
>TRBV6-6|-|TRBD2|TRBJ2-3
CASSYSTSGGASTQYF
TGTGCCAGCAGTTACTCGACTAGCGGGGGGGCAAGTACGCAGTATTTT
>TRBV4-3|-|TRBD1|TRBJ1-2
CASSQELGQALGYTF
TGCGCCAGCAGCCAAGAATTGGGACAGGCCCTTGGCTACACCTTC
>TRBV19|once|-|TRBJ2-7
CASKTDTYEQYF
TGTGCCAGCAAGACAGACACCTACGAGCAGTACTTC
>TRBV29-1|-|-|TRBJ1-4
CSVVSTFSELFF
TGCAGCGTTGTTAGCACCTTCTCTGAACTGTTTTTT
>TRBV7-8|once|TRBD1|TRBJ1-2
CASLPGTGGRGYTF
TGTGCCAGCCTTCCCGGGACAGGGGGCCGAGGCTACACCTTC
>TRBV27|-|-|TRBJ1-5
CASKGGYSNQPQHF
TGTGCCAGCAAGGGGGGGTATAGCAATCAGCCCCAGCATTTT
>TRBV10-3|few|-|TRBJ1-1
CAISAQQSNTEAFF
TGTGCCATCAGTGCTCAACAGTCGAACACTGAAGCTTTCTTT
>TRBV5-6|-|TRBD1|TRBJ1-2
CASSLGGTGKGYTF
TGTGCCAGCAGCTTGGGTGGGACAGGGAAAGGCTACACCTTC
>TRBV7-2|-|TRBD1|TRBJ2-3
CASSRDRGPDTQYF
TGTGCCAGCAGCCGGGACAGGGGGCCAGATACGCAGTATTTT
>TRBV30|-|-|TRBJ1-1
CAWSVAGRIVNTEAFF
TGTGCCTGGAGTGTAGCAGGGAGGATAGTGAACACTGAAGCTTTCTTC
>TRBV2|-|-|TRBJ2-3
CASSGFGRGGADTQYF
TGTGCCAGCAGCGGGTTTGGGCGGGGTGGCGCAGATACGCAGTATTTT
>TRBV30|-|TRBD1|TRBJ1-1
CAWVRDRTIMGTEAFF
TGTGCCTGGGTCCGGGACAGGACCATCATGGGCACTGAAGCTTTCTTT
>TRBV6-1|-|TRBD1|TRBJ1-6
CASRTGGNSPLHF
TGTGCCAGCAGGACAGGGGGCAATTCACCCCTCCACTTT
>TRBV4-1|few|TRBD2|TRBJ2-7
CASSQEGGGTYEQYF
TGCGCCAGCAGCCAAGAGGGCGGGGGAACGTACGAGCAGTACTTC
>TRBV7-2|-|-|TRBJ1-5
CASSPMGGNQPQHF
TGTGCCAGCAGCCCTATGGGGGGAAATCAGCCCCAGCATTTT
>TRBV9|-|TRBD1|TRBJ1-5
CASSAGTGSNQPQHF
TGTGCCAGCAGCGCGGGGACAGGAAGCAATCAGCCCCAGCATTTT
>TRBV19|-|-|TRBJ2-5
CASSALDYWETQYF
TGTGCCAGTAGCGCTTTGGACTATTGGGAGACCCAGTACTTC
>TRBV25-1|-|-|TRBJ2-2
CASSPPYGTGELFF
TGTGCCAGCAGTCCCCCCTATGGTACCGGGGAGCTGTTTTTT
>TRBV27|-|-|TRBJ1-6
CATAGAYNSPLHF
TGTGCCACTGCAGGGGCCTATAATTCACCCCTCCACTTT
>TRBV25-1|-|TRBD2|TRBJ2-1
CASSRAGGVHEQFF
TGTGCCAGCAGCCGAGCGGGAGGGGTCCATGAGCAGTTCTTC
>TRBV10-2|-|-|TRBJ2-1
CASTSGGGIRDEQFF
TGCGCCAGCACCTCCGGGGGTGGGATACGGGATGAGCAGTTCTTC
>TRBV19|-|TRBD1|TRBJ1-5
CASSKGQIFNQPQHF
TGTGCCAGTAGTAAGGGACAGATATTCAATCAGCCCCAGCATTTT
>TRBV5-6|-|-|TRBJ2-7
CASSLVRGEQYF
TGTGCCAGCAGCTTGGTGCGGGGCGAGCAGTACTTC
>TRBV28|-|-|TRBJ1-1
CTTTSRTRAWVNTEAFF
TGCACAACAACCTCCCGGACCAGGGCGTGGGTGAACACTGAAGCTTTCTTT
>TRBV19|-|TRBD1|TRBJ1-2
CASSRQGGYYGYTF
TGTGCCAGTAGTCGACAGGGGGGATACTATGGCTACACCTTC
>TRBV6-1|few|-|TRBJ1-1
CASSEVQGIYTEAFF
TGTGCCAGCAGTGAAGTACAGGGTATTTACACTGAAGCTTTCTTT
>TRBV29-1|-|-|TRBJ2-3
CSFSGGTPSTDTQYF
TGCAGTTTCAGTGGGGGCACTCCTAGCACAGATACGCAGTATTTT
>TRBV7-7|few|TRBD2|TRBJ2-3
CASSPTSGTDTQYF
TGTGCTAGCAGCCCAACTAGCGGCACAGATACGCAGTATTTT
>TRBV11-2|-|TRBD1|TRBJ2-6
CASSLDRGALVGANVLTF
TGTGCCAGCAGCTTGGACAGGGGAGCTCTAGTGGGGGCCAACGTCCTGACTTTC
>TRBV27|few|TRBD1|TRBJ2-7
CASSGDRGDLREQYF
TGTGCCAGCAGTGGGGACAGGGGGGACTTGAGGGAGCAGTACTTC
>TRBV30|-|TRBD2|TRBJ2-1
CAWSQGLAGAGEQFF
TGTGCCTGGAGTCAGGGGCTAGCGGGAGCGGGTGAGCAGTTCTTC
>TRBV6-5|-|-|TRBJ1-2
CASSGPPANYGYTF
TGTGCCAGCAGTGGGCCCCCAGCCAACTATGGCTACACCTTC
>TRBV7-6|-|TRBD1|TRBJ1-1
CASSSPQGRGTEAFF
TGTGCCAGCAGCTCACCACAGGGGAGAGGCACTGAAGCTTTCTTT
>TRBV6-1|-|-|TRBJ2-7
CASSENGLAEQYF
TGTGCCAGCAGTGAAAATGGTCTGGCCGAGCAGTACTTC
>TRBV29-1|few|TRBD1|TRBJ2-1
CSARTGGVGKSYNEQFF
TGCAGCGCTAGGACAGGGGGCGTTGGGAAGTCCTACAATGAGCAGTTCTTC